This T cell receptor (beta chain) comes out of a study of cytomegalovirus exposure and HLA in healthy donors. Study-wide results and limits: Researchers reported in a later analysis that a missense DCLRE1C variant was tied to TCR beta V- and J-gene trimming. Apparent HLA restriction characterized most CMV-associated TCR beta chains in a later analysis. Common viral pathogens (according to a later analysis) appeared linked to several of the most significant clusters.

60 Vbeta and 13 Jbeta primers were used in PCR. In the original processing: Later, an analysis found 75 million to 100 million unique TCR beta chains, and some 10 million of these were shared. Sequencing was performed with immunoSEQ multiplex PCR; in TCRdb, only in-frame clones are kept and a portion is missing. D and trimming were read from the DNA, whereas the V and J calls and clone size are those reported in that table. The table has 100,000 to 150,000 clones, 80% seen once; the top ten hold 4%. CDR3 size: 16 residues. The trim removed 1 base at V and 5 bases at J, leaving 7 bases unmatched. In germline, CDR1 is MNHEY, CDR2 SMNVEV (reference sequence). As for this clone: Its antigen is currently unknown.

The sequenced sample consisted of PBMCs. This sequence joins TRBV27 and TRBJ2-1; TRBD2 agrees at 8 bases. The source is a woman in her forties in good health and CMV-seronegative. The chain's CDR3 is CASSLWSQRENNEQFF. In DNA, the CDR3 is TGTGCCAGCAGTTTATGGTCCCAGCGGGAGAACAATGAGCAGTTCTTC.